Listed here is a single T cell receptor (beta chain). Its antigen is as yet unknown. The data derive from a study of PD-1 blockade in mismatch repair-deficient tumors. In the study overall: All were previously treated, progressing patients with some twelve mismatch repair-deficient cancer types. Whole-study findings and limits: Tumor-resident clones, often undetectable pretreatment in blood, expanded then contracted after pembrolizumab.

Every patient had mismatch repair deficiency by PCR or immunohistochemistry. TCRs were sequenced from a few patients responding to pembrolizumab. Clones were sequenced by immunoSEQ multiplex PCR, and TCRdb holds only the in-frame ones, with some missing. The sample yields tens of thousands of clones, more than 65% seen once. Per germline, CDR1 SGHVS and CDR2 FNYEAQ. The CDR3 is made up of 13 amino acids. The germline V and J ends were trimmed by 3 bases and 2 bases, with 8 bases remaining between them. Sequences were derived from peripheral blood, sampled about 20 weeks after starting pembrolizumab. The V call is TRBV7-6, the J call TRBJ2-7; D is perhaps TRBD1 (5 bases). The sequence came from an adult with mismatch repair-deficient cancer. The chain's CDR3 is CASSFRAAYEQYF. CDR3 DNA: TGTGCCAGCAGCTTCAGGGCTGCCTACGAGCAGTACTTC.